What follows is one TCR beta chain and its context. No cognate antigen has been identified for it. Library construction relied on the immunoSEQ multiplex PCR assay. For the multiplex PCR, a mixture combining 60 forward primers for TCR Vbeta segments and 13 reverse primers for TCR Jbeta segments was used. The CDR3 region of rearranged TCR beta genes was amplified from genomic DNA with a multiplex PCR assay. The amplified TCR beta libraries were sequenced on the Illumina HiSeq System as 87-base-pair reads. For the original study's pipeline: In a later analysis, tens of millions of unique TCR beta chains were counted across the 690 or so repertoires, and around 10 million of these chains were shared by at least two donors. Raw reads were error-corrected and collapsed into unique sequences by a nearest-neighbor algorithm in which closely related sequences were merged to remove PCR and sequencing errors. CDR3 sequences were aligned to IMGT reference sequences to assign V, D and J gene segments. For a sequence to be retained, at least a six-nucleotide match to both a V gene segment and a J gene segment was required. A rearrangement counted as productive if the CDR3 had no stop codons and remained in frame with V and J, and every other rearrangement counted as non-productive. Following IMGT convention, CDR3 was defined as the stretch from the second conserved V-encoded cysteine up to the conserved J-encoded phenylalanine. Sequences without an unambiguous match to a single V gene segment were excluded from the earlier analysis of approximately 560 of the donors. In an earlier analysis of 587 of the donors, a V segment was called functional when productive rearrangements were above 56.7%, and segregating when the standard deviation between donors exceeded 5%. A statistical classification framework was built for diagnosing cytomegalovirus status from the catalog of TCR beta chain sequences. In a later analysis, TCR nucleotide sequences were compared against IMGT/GENE-DB human TR gene sequences so that V and J genes could be assigned. The TCRdist pipeline was used in a later analysis to assign CDR3 sequences and most-parsimonious VDJ recombination scenarios. In a later analysis, every TCR beta chain was defined by the combination of its CDR3 amino acid sequence and its V-gene family, and reads without a unique V-gene family were dropped. In a later analysis, fewer than 600 highly shared, low-generation-probability nucleotide sequences were removed to address suspected cross-contamination and a sequencing artifact. In a later analysis, a clonal expansion index for each public chain was calculated from normalized within-repertoire ranks of inferred template counts. In a later analysis, generation probabilities were computed with a VDJ recombination model fitted to out-of-frame rearrangements, and the resulting probabilities were checked against IGoR. Hypergeometric tests were used in a later analysis to score TCR-TCR, TCR-HLA and TCR-CMV co-occurrence, with a repertoire-size bias correction applied to the TCR pairs. False discovery rates were estimated in a later analysis by permuting HLA or CMV assignments 20 times. A later analysis grouped co-occurring TCRs with DBSCAN, adding TCRdist sequence similarity when clustering within HLA-allele-positive subsets. Repertoires with fewer than 30,000 or more than 120,000 public chains were left out of co-occurrence clustering, as were five repertoires with anomalous nucleotide sharing. Drawn from immuneACCESS, this table holds only the in-frame rearrangements with V and J called that TCRdb kept. Clones are partly lost; checked studies trace under half to an unresolved V gene and leave the rest unexplained. D and trimming come from the DNA, and the V and J calls and clone size come from that table. This sample's table contains around 210,000 clones. Together, the top ten hold roughly 1.2% of the sample.

The cohort was made up of 650 to 700 healthy bone marrow donors. All cohort members were sampled while nominally healthy, although unrecorded immune exposures were likely present. The donor tested CMV seropositive, placing the donor among the 289 seropositive members of the cohort. Every donor gave a peripheral blood sample, and the peripheral blood mononuclear cells from that sample were used for TCR beta sequencing. The Qiagen DNeasy Blood Extraction Kit was used to extract genomic DNA from the blood cell samples. This record comes from a study of cytomegalovirus exposure and HLA in healthy donors (TCRdb year 2017). Concerning the study at large: In an earlier analysis of several hundred of the donors, approximately 260 Gb of sequence data and 120 million or so unique TCR beta sequences from about 179 million T cells were reported. An early release covering roughly 600 HLA-typed donors comprised roughly 300 gigabases of sequencing data and tens of millions of unique TCR sequences. Of the 300 to 450 genotyped donors, roughly 85% fell in the genetic ancestry cluster associated with self-reported Caucasian donors. The study aimed to test whether signatures of past pathogen exposure could be identified by cataloging public T cell receptors. Using immunosequencing, the study profiled T cell repertoires from some 670 subjects and related those repertoires to cytomegalovirus serostatus. In addition to the first cohort of 650 to 750 subjects, a separate validation cohort of approximately 130 different subjects was used. To predict cytomegalovirus infection status, the study combined high-throughput TCR immunosequencing, statistical association of individual TCRs with disease status, and machine learning. A later analysis re-analyzed previously published TCR beta repertoires from 650 to 800 donors and added high-resolution HLA genotyping to study TCR occurrence patterns. Rather than using new phenotypic data, the later analysis identified candidate immune exposures from TCR beta sequences and from how often those sequences occurred across donors. An earlier analysis of a few hundred of the donors applied high-throughput TCR beta sequencing to assess whether each TCR beta V gene segment acted as functional or pseudogenic. Donor age, sex, ethnicity and CMV serostatus were collected together with the repertoire data. A later genetic analysis used genome-wide SNP genotypes for about 65% of the 666 donors, treating that subset as a discovery cohort. All discovery cohort repertoires had been generated on a single sequencing platform. HLA typing covered class I and class II loci at four-digit resolution. Typing coverage differed by locus: A, B, C, DRB1 and DQB1 were typed in about 620-640 donors, DQA1 in 500 to 550, DPA1 in around 600, and DPB1 in just under 490. Because of strong linkage in the cohort, five DR-DQ haplotypes were treated as single units for association and clustering. Among some 400 genotyped donors of the cohort, an average of approximately 220,000 unique TCR beta nucleotide sequences was sequenced per donor, of which roughly 17% were non-productive.

General study outcomes and caveats: At a false discovery rate of 0.05, a later analysis linked approximately 18,000 TCR beta sequences to specific HLA alleles. When HLA alleles, especially DR and DQ, strongly co-occurred, attributing TCR associations to individual alleles was difficult. In a later analysis, HLA-associated TCR beta chains were found to be more clonally expanded and to have lower generation probabilities than equally common non-associated chains. Across donors, most TCR sequences were observed very rarely, whereas some public TCRs were present in many individuals. The classifier was reported to diagnose cytomegalovirus status with high specificity and sensitivity in both the original and validation cohorts. HLA typing was unavailable for some donors at each locus, so association tests used only the typed subset. The presence/absence analyses assumed that sequencing depth was roughly uniform across donors, and that assumption may not be true. A later genetic analysis associated a missense DCLRE1C variant with V-gene and J-gene trimming of TCR beta chains, and an independent cohort replicated the association. According to a later analysis, parvovirus B19, influenza, CMV and Epstein-Barr virus appeared linked to several top co-occurrence clusters. The earlier analysis of almost 600 of the donors excluded approximately 17 rarely observed V segments, including chromosome 9 orphons, because counts were too low. According to a later analysis, most CMV-associated TCR beta chains appeared to be HLA-restricted, and the HLA associations seemed to be driven largely by CMV exposure. A cluster of highly shared sequence variants was judged likely to be a technical artifact of the sequencing pipeline. Linkage disequilibrium might explain the correlated functional status among segregating V segments, but an unknown experimental factor could not be ruled out. The only immune exposure information available for the cohort was CMV serostatus. The 87-base-pair reads could not distinguish some IMGT-functional V segments, including TRBV6-2 and TRBV6-3, so those segments were excluded. According to a later analysis, TCR association rates differed among HLA loci, with DRB1 alleles showing the most associated TCRs and HLA-C alleles showing the fewest. A further reported finding was that TCR beta sequences accurately predicted the HLA-A and HLA-B alleles for most subjects in the first cohort. A total of 150 or so TCR beta chains were listed by the study as associated with cytomegalovirus. A later genetic analysis reported fewer N-insertions in productive TCRs among donors in an Asian-associated ancestry cluster than the roughly 700-donor mean. According to the authors, the approach could potentially be generalized to other disease states and immunological phenotypes. Broadly in line with IMGT annotations, most TCR beta V segments showed up in productive rearrangements about 87% or about 30% of the time in an earlier analysis of around 550 of the donors. The cohort was sequenced for TCR beta chains only, and without alpha or paired-chain data the features that could be detected were limited. A few of the identified cytomegalovirus-associated TCR beta chains were confirmed in vitro to be specific for cytomegalovirus antigens.

V loses 3 bases, J loses 6 bases, and the germline ends lie 9 bases apart. In the germline V gene (reference sequence), CDR1 corresponds to SGHNT and CDR2 to YYREEE. CDR3 length: 13 amino acids, cysteine to phenylalanine. The read is trimmed to its CDR3 DNA, 39 bases read in frame from base 1. This TCR was sampled from a girl aged 2-10 years in good health and CMV-seropositive. The receptor chain draws on TRBV5-4 and TRBJ2-2; the best D guess is TRBD2, with 5 bases matching. The sample taken for sequencing was PBMCs. In nucleotide form, the sequence is TGTGCCAGCAGCTCACAAGCGGCCGGGGAGCTGTTTTTT. Its translation is CASSSQAAGELFF. The entire variable domain, with the stretches around the CDR3 drawn from the reference TRBV5-4 and TRBJ2-2 proteins, is ETGVTQSPTHLIKTRGQQVTLRCSSQSGHNTVSWYQQALGQGPQFIFQYYREEENGRGNFPPRFSGLQFPNYSSELNVNALELDDSALYLCASSSQAAGELFFGEGSRLTVL.